This T cell receptor beta chain was observed in a study of siplizumab effects on memory and regulatory T cells. The overall study: Investigators ran mixed lymphocyte reactions in pairs, testing siplizumab at approximately 0.9 ug/mL against no drug. Study-wide findings and caveats: The authors could not assign a naive or memory phenotype to roughly 75-96% of proliferating CD4+ or CD8+ clones.

About this clone itself: Antigen specificity is unknown.

Coculture of mixed lymphocyte reaction cells was performed at 37°C for approximately 6 days. The protocol was immunoSEQ multiplex PCR, while the TCRdb copy is restricted to in-frame clones and leaves out a portion. The data show over 15,000 clones, approximately 46% seen once. The clonotype was recovered from a human donor in good health; the cells came from an allogeneic mixed lymphocyte reaction. Sequenced sample: CFSE-low (dividing) CD4+ T cells sorted from an allogeneic mixed lymphocyte reaction.

The CDR3 sequence is CASSSGGHRAGELFF. Written as DNA, the CDR3 is TGCGCCAGCAGCTCGGGGGGGCATAGGGCCGGGGAGCTGTTTTTT. This chain joins TRBV10-1 and TRBJ2-2; the match to TRBD2 covers 8 bases. V trimming: 6 bases; J trimming: 6 bases; junction bases outside the gene matches: 9. Germline values: CDR1 WNHNN, CDR2 SYGVQD (reference sequence). This CDR3 is 15 amino acids long.